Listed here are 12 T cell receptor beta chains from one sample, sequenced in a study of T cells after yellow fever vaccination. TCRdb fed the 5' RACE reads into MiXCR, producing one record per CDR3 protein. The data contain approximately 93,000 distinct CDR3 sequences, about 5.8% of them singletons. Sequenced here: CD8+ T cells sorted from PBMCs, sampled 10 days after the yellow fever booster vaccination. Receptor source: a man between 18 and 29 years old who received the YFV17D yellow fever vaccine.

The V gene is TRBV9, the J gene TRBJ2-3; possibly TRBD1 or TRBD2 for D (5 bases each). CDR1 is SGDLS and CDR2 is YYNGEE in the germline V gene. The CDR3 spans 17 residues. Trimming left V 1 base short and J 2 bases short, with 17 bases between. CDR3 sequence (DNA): TGTGCCAGCAGCGTATCTCCGGGGCTGAGGCCCACAGATACGCAGTATTTT. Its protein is CASSVSPGLRPTDTQYF.

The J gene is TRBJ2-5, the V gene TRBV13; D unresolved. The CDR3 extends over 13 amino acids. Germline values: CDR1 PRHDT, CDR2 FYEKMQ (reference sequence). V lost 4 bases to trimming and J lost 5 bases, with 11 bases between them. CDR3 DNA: TGTGCCAGCAGCTCCCGACTCGGGGAGACCCAGTACTTC. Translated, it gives CASSSRLGETQYF.

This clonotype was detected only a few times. This CDR3 is CAPTSSAWELFF. DNA for the CDR3: TGTGCCCCAACGTCTAGCGCCTGGGAGCTGTTTTTT. The chain carries TRBV7-9 and TRBJ2-2; D may be TRBD2 (6 bases). Between the trimmed V and J ends, which lost 11 bases and 9 bases, there was a span of 16 bases. From germline, CDR1 is SEHNR and CDR2 FQNEAQ (reference sequence). The CDR3 sequence is 12 residues long. Full variable domain (missing parts from reference TRBV7-9 and TRBJ2-2): DTGVSQNPRHKITKRGQNVTFRCDPISEHNRLYWYRQTLGQGPEFLTYFQNEAQLEKSRLLSDRFSAERPKGSFSTLEIQRTEQGDSAMYLCAPTSSAWELFFGEGSRLTVL.

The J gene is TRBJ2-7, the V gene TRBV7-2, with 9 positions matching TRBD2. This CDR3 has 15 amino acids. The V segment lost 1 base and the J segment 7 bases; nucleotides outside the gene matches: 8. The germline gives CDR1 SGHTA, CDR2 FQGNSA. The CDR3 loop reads CASSLVAGGPGEQYV. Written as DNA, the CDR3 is TGTGCCAGCAGCTTAGTTGCGGGGGGGCCGGGTGAGCAGTACGTC.

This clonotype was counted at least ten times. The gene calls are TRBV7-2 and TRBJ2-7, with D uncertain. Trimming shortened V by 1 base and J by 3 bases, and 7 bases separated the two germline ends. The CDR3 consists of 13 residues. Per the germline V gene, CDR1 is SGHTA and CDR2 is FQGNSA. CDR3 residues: CASSLEAGYEQYV. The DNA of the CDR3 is TGTGCCAGCAGCTTAGAGGCAGGCTACGAGCAGTACGTC.

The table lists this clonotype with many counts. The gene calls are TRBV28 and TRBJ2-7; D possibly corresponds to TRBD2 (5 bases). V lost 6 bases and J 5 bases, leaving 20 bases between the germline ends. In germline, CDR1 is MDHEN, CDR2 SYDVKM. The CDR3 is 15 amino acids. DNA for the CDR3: TGTGCCAGCAGACGCGGTATGAGGGAAATCGACGAGCAGTACGTC. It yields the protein CASRRGMREIDEQYV.

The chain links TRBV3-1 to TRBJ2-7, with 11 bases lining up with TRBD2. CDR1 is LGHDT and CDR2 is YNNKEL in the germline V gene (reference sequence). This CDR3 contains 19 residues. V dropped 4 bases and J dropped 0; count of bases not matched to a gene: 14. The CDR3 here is CASSPNQLAGAISSYEQYF. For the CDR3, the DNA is TGTGCCAGCAGCCCTAACCAACTAGCGGGGGCAATAAGCTCCTACGAGCAGTACTTC.

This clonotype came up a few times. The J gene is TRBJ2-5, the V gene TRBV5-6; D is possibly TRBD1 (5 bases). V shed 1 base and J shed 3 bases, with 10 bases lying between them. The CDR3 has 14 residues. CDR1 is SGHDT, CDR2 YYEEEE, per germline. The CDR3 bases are TGTGCCAGCAGCTTGAGCAGGGCCAAAGAGACCCAGTACTTC. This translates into CASSLSRAKETQYF.

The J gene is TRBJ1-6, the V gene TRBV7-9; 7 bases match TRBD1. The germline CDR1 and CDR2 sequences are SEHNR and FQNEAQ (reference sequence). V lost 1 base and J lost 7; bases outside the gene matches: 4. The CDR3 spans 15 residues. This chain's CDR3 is CASSLVDRWNSPLHF. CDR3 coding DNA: TGTGCCAGCAGCTTAGTGGACAGGTGGAATTCACCCCTCCACTTT.

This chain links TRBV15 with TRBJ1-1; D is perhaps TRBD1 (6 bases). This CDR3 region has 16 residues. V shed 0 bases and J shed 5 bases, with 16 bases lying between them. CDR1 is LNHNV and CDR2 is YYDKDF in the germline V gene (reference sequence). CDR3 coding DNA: TGTGCCACCAGCAGAGAACCGCAGGGAGGGGGGACTGAAGCTTTCTTT. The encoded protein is CATSREPQGGGTEAFF.

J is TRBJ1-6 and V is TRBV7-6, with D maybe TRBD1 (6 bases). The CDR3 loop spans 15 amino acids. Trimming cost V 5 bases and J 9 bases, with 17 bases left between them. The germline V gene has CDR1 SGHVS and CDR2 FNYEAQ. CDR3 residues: CASSRLTLGGSPLHF. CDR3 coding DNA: TGTGCCAGCAGCCGCTTAACTTTAGGGGGTTCACCCCTCCACTTT.

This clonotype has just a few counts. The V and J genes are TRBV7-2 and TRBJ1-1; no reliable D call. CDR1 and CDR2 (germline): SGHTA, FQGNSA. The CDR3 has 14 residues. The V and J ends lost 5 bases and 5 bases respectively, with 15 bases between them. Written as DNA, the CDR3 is TGTGCCAGCAGCCGACGAGGGTTAGGGACTGAAGCTTTCTTT. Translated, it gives CASSRRGLGTEAFF.